This T cell receptor beta chain emerged from a study of T cells in Graves' hyperthyroidism and ophthalmopathy. The study's findings and limits: A model using 13 V-J features told ophthalmopathy apart from stable hyperthyroidism. Among thyroid clonotypes expanded above 0.001, most also appeared in blood.

Hyperthyroidism in the patients, aged 18 to 65, was newly diagnosed and under 2 months in duration. Each diagnosis was grounded in clinical symptoms, serum thyroxine and TRAb, thyroid ultrasound, and orbital computed tomography. In the case of this clonotype: Its antigen remains unknown.

The CDR3 loop spans 16 amino acids. CDR1 is SGHTA, CDR2 FQGTGA, per germline. V lost 0 bases and J lost 5; bases outside the gene matches: 5. The TCR beta CDR3 regions underwent amplification using RNA transcripts as the source. The primer set for the first-round RT-PCR of the TCR CDR3 was HTBI. MiXCR, applied by TCRdb to the multiplex PCR reads, yields one record per CDR3 protein. Of some 800,000 distinct CDR3 sequences in the sample, 38% were seen once. V usage is TRBV7-3 and J usage is TRBJ2-2; TRBD2 aligns across 8 bases. This TCR was sampled from a man younger than 35 with Graves' hyperthyroidism. What was sequenced was blood. The CDR3 loop reads CASSLTAGGVTGELFF. In DNA form, the CDR3 reads TGTGCCAGCAGCTTAACGGCGGGGGGTGTAACCGGGGAGCTGTTTTTT. The full variable domain, rest sourced from reference TRBV7-3 and TRBJ2-2, is GAGVSQTPSNKVTEKGKYVELRCDPISGHTALYWYRQSLGQGPEFLIYFQGTGAADDSGLPNDRFFAVRPEGSVSTLKIQRTERGDSAVYLCASSLTAGGVTGELFFGEGSRLTVL.